The T cell receptor beta chain under discussion was sequenced for a study of cytomegalovirus exposure and HLA in healthy donors. 60 Vbeta and 13 Jbeta primers were used in PCR. Measured with immunoSEQ multiplex PCR; TCRdb has only the in-frame clones, and not every one. The table records some 250,000 clones, about 80% of them present only once. The study, taken as a whole, reports: Per a prior analysis, the majority of TCR beta V segments were productive roughly 90% or roughly 30% of the time. There were 150 or so TCR beta chains listed as cytomegalovirus-associated.

A single count supports this clone. Its specificity is not known. The sequence was collected from a woman in her thirties or forties in good health and CMV-seropositive. The material sequenced was PBMCs.

CDR3 protein: CASSSRQTPSGNTIYF. The CDR3 DNA reads as TGTGCCAGCTCATCCAGACAGACCCCCTCTGGAAACACCATATATTTT. The V and J genes are TRBV18 and TRBJ1-3; D is possibly TRBD1 (5 bases). This CDR3 is 16 amino acids long. CDR1 and CDR2 from the germline V gene are KGHSH and LQKENI. V was clipped by 5 bases and J by 0 bases, with 14 bases between them.